The rows below give T cell receptor beta chains drawn from one sample of a study of response to subunit inactivated influenza vaccine. TCRdb re-analysed the RT-PCR reads in MiXCR, keeping a single row per CDR3 protein. The sample has about 530,000 distinct CDR3 sequences, around 13% seen once; the top ten hold around 13%. This specimen was PBMCs from blood, taken more than 35 days after vaccination. All receptors derive from a man aged 45-65 years who received an inactivated influenza vaccine. Both conserved end residues are part of each CDR3. The D gene is left open where the match is weak. The size of a clone is reported for some rows only, either as once, few or many, or as a class for expanded clones.

length: 14; D: TRBD2; J: TRBJ2-3; size: few; V: TRBV20-1; CDR3: CSARPGLGTDTQYF; DNA: TGCAGTGCTAGACCCGGACTAGGGACGGATACGCAGTATTTT
length: 14; D: .; J: TRBJ2-5; size: .; V: TRBV7-9; CDR3: CASSLWAGPETQYF; DNA: TGTGCCAGCAGCTTATGGGCCGGCCCTGAGACCCAGTACTTC
length: 15; D: TRBD1; J: TRBJ2-7; size: .; V: TRBV9; CDR3: CASSVGQGMAYEQYF; DNA: TGTGCCAGCAGCGTCGGACAGGGGATGGCCTACGAGCAGTACTTC
length: 17; D: TRBD2; J: TRBJ2-7; size: many; V: TRBV5-1; CDR3: CASSLGTSGGRAYEQYF; DNA: TGCGCCAGCAGCTTGGGGACTAGCGGGGGTCGAGCCTACGAGCAGTACTTC
length: 16; D: .; J: TRBJ2-7; size: few; V: TRBV12-3/TRBV12-4; CDR3: CASSPDGRERQYEQYF; DNA: TGTGCCAGCAGTCCCGACGGAAGGGAGCGGCAATACGAGCAGTACTTC
length: 16; D: TRBD2; J: TRBJ2-1; size: many; V: TRBV6-5; CDR3: CASSSPGLAKYNEQFF; DNA: TGTGCCAGCAGCTCTCCGGGACTAGCGAAATACAATGAGCAGTTCTTC
length: 12; D: TRBD1; J: TRBJ2-7; size: few; V: TRBV20-1; CDR3: CSAKTGFYEQYF; DNA: TGCAGTGCCAAGACAGGGTTCTACGAGCAGTACTTC
length: 16; D: TRBD1; J: TRBJ2-3; size: .; V: TRBV5-6; CDR3: CASSLEQGAYTDTQYF; DNA: TGTGCCAGCAGCTTGGAACAGGGGGCCTACACAGATACGCAGTATTTT
length: 13; D: TRBD2; J: TRBJ2-5; size: .; V: TRBV2; CDR3: CASSEVREGTQYF; DNA: TGTGCCAGCAGTGAAGTCAGGGAGGGGACCCAGTACTTC
length: 14; D: TRBD1; J: TRBJ2-5; size: .; V: TRBV20-1; CDR3: CSVARQGAVKTQYF; DNA: TGCAGTGTTGCCCGACAGGGGGCCGTAAAGACCCAGTACTTC
length: 18; D: TRBD2; J: TRBJ2-1; size: many; V: TRBV7-3; CDR3: CASSLMGRTSLSYNEQFF; DNA: TGTGCCAGCAGCTTAATGGGAAGGACTAGCCTCTCCTACAATGAGCAGTTCTTC
length: 12; D: TRBD1; J: TRBJ1-1; size: few; V: TRBV29-1; CDR3: CSSQGGSTEAFF; DNA: TGCAGCTCACAGGGGGGCAGCACTGAAGCTTTCTTT
length: 17; D: TRBD1; J: TRBJ2-3; size: few; V: TRBV7-9; CDR3: CASSAPGQGYRTDTQYF; DNA: TGTGCCAGCAGCGCACCTGGACAGGGTTATCGTACAGATACGCAGTATTTT
length: 14; D: .; J: TRBJ2-1; size: few; V: TRBV20-1; CDR3: CSARSKLAYNEQFF; DNA: TGCAGTGCTAGATCTAAATTAGCCTACAATGAGCAGTTCTTC
length: 15; D: TRBD1; J: TRBJ2-5; size: many; V: TRBV12-3/TRBV12-4; CDR3: CASSPGTGGLETQYF; DNA: TGTGCCAGCAGTCCCGGGACAGGGGGCTTAGAGACCCAGTACTTC
length: 15; D: TRBD1; J: TRBJ1-1; size: few; V: TRBV6-2/TRBV6-3; CDR3: CASSGPGQGISGAFF; DNA: TGTGCCAGCAGTGGACCGGGACAGGGGATCTCCGGGGCTTTCTTT
length: 15; D: .; J: TRBJ2-1; size: many; V: TRBV7-2; CDR3: CASSPRGYSYNEQFF; DNA: TGTGCCAGCAGCCCAAGGGGATACTCCTACAATGAGCAGTTCTTC